Listed below are T cell receptor beta chains from one sample, sequenced in a study of blood T cell repertoires in COVID-19. The table came from immunoSEQ multiplex PCR; TCRdb's copy has only in-frame clones and leaves some out. Here the sample spans 60,000 to 95,000 clones, approximately 79% being singletons. Sequencing was performed on peripheral blood. The receptor set was obtained from a human donor with acute or convalescent COVID-19. The donor label of this sample is uncertain. Both conserved end residues are part of each CDR3. The order of the fields is J gene, V gene, CDR3 protein.

TRBJ2-4 TRBV28 CASSSQGNIQYF
TRBJ1-5 TRBV25-1 CASSGSRGGNQPQHF
TRBJ1-1 TRBV5-1 CASSDSFVTRNTEAFF
TRBJ1-3 TRBV9 CASSVMPQDRDSGNTIYF
TRBJ2-7 TRBV28 CASSLGLAGGGNYEQYF
TRBJ2-5 TRBV7-7 CASSSGTSGRTRETQYF
TRBJ1-1 TRBV11-1 CASSFSANTEAFF
TRBJ1-1 TRBV25-1 CASSVTGNTEAFF
TRBJ2-4 TRBV10-3 CAISDAGVAKNIQYF
TRBJ1-1 TRBV4-2 CASSQDPGQETEAFF
TRBJ1-4 TRBV3-1/TRBV3-2 CASSLTGDFEKLFF
TRBJ1-1 TRBV9 CASSVDFRYTEAFF
TRBJ2-1 TRBV7-7 CASSLRAGGPGSEQFF
TRBJ1-6 TRBV5-1 CASSLHREDSPLHF
TRBJ2-3 TRBV19 CASSKDPSTDTQYF
TRBJ2-1 TRBV28 CASSIAGSSYNEQFF
TRBJ2-3 TRBV3-1/TRBV3-2 CASSPRAGGRSDTQYF
TRBJ1-2 TRBV7-2 CASSPTPRAGYGYTF
TRBJ1-5 TRBV12-3/TRBV12-4 CASSVGGGPQHF
TRBJ1-5 TRBV30 CAWAQGQGGNQPQHF
TRBJ1-5 TRBV7-6 CASSSMGGSSNQPQHF
TRBJ1-1 TRBV2 CASRQTFNTEAFF
TRBJ2-5 TRBV19 CASTPTGYGKETQYF
TRBJ1-5 TRBV18 CASSPQGALGQPQHF